The 21 T cell receptor beta chains listed next were all sequenced from one sample in a study of T cells in Graves' hyperthyroidism and ophthalmopathy. Researchers amplified the TCR beta CDR3 regions from RNA transcripts. HTBI primers were employed in a first-round RT-PCR of the TCR CDR3. MiXCR, run by TCRdb on the multiplex PCR reads, gives a single entry per CDR3 protein. The repertoire holds about 270,000 distinct CDR3 sequences, with roughly 22% as singletons. Sequenced: blood. The receptors were sampled from a young man with Graves' ophthalmopathy.

This clonotype was found a few times. J is TRBJ2-2 and V is TRBV19, with D possibly being TRBD1 (5 bases). Trimming removed 2 bases at V and 5 bases at J, with 6 bases between. The CDR3 has 13 amino acids. Germline CDR1 is LNHDA and CDR2 is SQIVND (reference sequence). The DNA of the CDR3 is TGTGCCAGTAGTATAAAGGGGACCGGGGAGCTGTTTTTT. Protein: CASSIKGTGELFF.

This clonotype has only a few counts. The chain uses TRBV27 and TRBJ1-1; no definite D call. Germline-derived CDR1 and CDR2 are MNHEY and SMNVEV (reference sequence). The CDR3 covers 13 residues. V lost 3 bases, J lost 3 bases, and 8 bases lay in between. The CDR3 loop is CASSFTRYTEAFF. The CDR3 nucleotides are TGTGCCAGCAGTTTCACACGGTACACTGAAGCTTTCTTT.

This clonotype has just a few counts. The rearrangement joins TRBV5-1 to TRBJ1-2, with D possibly TRBD1 on 5 matching bases. Germline V gives CDR1 SGHRS, CDR2 YFSETQ. Trimming stripped 3 bases from V and 2 bases from J, with 17 bases between. The CDR3 spans 16 residues. This CDR3 reads CASSSPRGGLNYGYTF. The DNA of the CDR3 is TGCGCCAGCAGCTCCCCCCGGGGCGGCCTGAACTATGGCTACACCTTC.

This clonotype was seen only a few times. The chain combines TRBV5-1 with TRBJ2-2, with D hard to call. Per germline, CDR1 SGHRS and CDR2 YFSETQ. CDR3 length: 15 residues. The V gene lost 1 base and the J gene lost 6 bases, with 13 bases spanning the gap. CDR3 amino acids: CASSLTLGEAGELFF. The CDR3 bases are TGCGCCAGCAGCTTGACGTTAGGAGAGGCCGGGGAGCTGTTTTTT.

A few counts support this clonotype. The V gene is TRBV11-2, the J gene TRBJ1-5; 8 nucleotides match TRBD1. J lost 11 bases, V lost 0 bases, and 12 bases had no gene match. Germline lookup yields CDR1 SGHAT and CDR2 FQNNGV. This CDR3 comprises 16 residues. In DNA form, the CDR3 reads TGTGCCAGCAGCTTAGATCCAGGGGGCCCTCAAGGGACCCAGCATTTT. It is translated as CASSLDPGGPQGTQHF.

Ten or more counts support this clonotype. The chain links TRBV29-1 to TRBJ2-1; no clear D gene. Germline values: CDR1 SQVTM, CDR2 ANQGSEA. This CDR3 is built from 12 residues. The V end was cut by 6 bases, the J end by 5 bases, with 11 bases between. DNA of the CDR3: TGCAGCGTCCCTCTAGGGAACAATGAGCAGTTCTTC. Protein product: CSVPLGNNEQFF.

As regards this clonotype: A read error may explain this, as a much larger clone is one base away. V gene TRBV3-1 combines with J gene TRBJ1-2; D unresolved. The V end lost 1 base, the J end lost 10 bases, and 10 bases lay between the germline ends. This CDR3 region has 12 residues. Germline V gene lookup returns CDR1 LGHDT and CDR2 YNNKEL (reference sequence). CDR3 nucleotides: TGTGCCAGCAGCCAAGCAGGTCACGACTACACCTTC. This encodes CASSQAGHDYTF.

This clonotype has at least ten counts. The rearrangement joins TRBV5-1 to TRBJ2-1; D possibly corresponds to TRBD2 (5 bases). V was cut by 1 base and J by 0 bases, with 11 bases left in between. This CDR3 is 16 amino acids long. Germline CDR1 SGHRS, CDR2 YFSETQ. CDR3 nucleotide sequence: TGCGCCAGCAGCTTGATAGCGAGGAGCTCCTACAATGAGCAGTTCTTC. It specifies CASSLIARSSYNEQFF.

This clonotype was picked up many times. V and J are TRBV20-1 and TRBJ1-5; 7 bases are a match to TRBD1. Trimming took 6 bases from V and 6 from J; bases not matched to a gene: 8. Germline assignment: CDR1 DFQATT and CDR2 SNEGSKA (reference sequence). This CDR3 has 13 amino acids. The CDR3 loop reads CSARRGPGQPQHF. The CDR3 DNA reads as TGCAGTGCCAGGAGGGGGCCGGGTCAGCCCCAGCATTTT.

This clonotype was counted at least ten times. V is TRBV30 and J is TRBJ1-1; D remains ambiguous. CDR1 is GTSNPN and CDR2 is SVGIG in the germline V gene (reference sequence). The CDR3 is 13 residues long. V dropped 2 bases and J dropped 6 bases, with 13 bases sitting between them. The CDR3 here is CAWSLDFSAEAFF. CDR3 bases: TGTGCCTGGAGTTTGGATTTCAGCGCTGAAGCTTTCTTT.

In its sample, this clonotype was seen many times. The V and J genes are TRBV12-3 or TRBV12-4 and TRBJ1-2; 12 positions agree with TRBD1. The CDR3 is 16 residues long. Trimming took 3 bases from V and 6 from J; bases not matched to a gene: 8. The CDR3 sequence is CASSLSGTGGGNGYTF. The CDR3 DNA sequence: TGTGCCAGCAGTTTGTCCGGGACAGGGGGCGGAAATGGCTACACCTTC.

This clonotype has only a few counts. The chain combines TRBV25-1 with TRBJ1-2; D is possibly TRBD1 (6 bases). V dropped 5 bases and J dropped 8 bases, with 12 bases sitting between them. CDR3 length: 12 amino acids. Germline CDR1 MGHDK, CDR2 SYGVNS. The CDR3: CASSTGQKGYTF. Written as DNA, the CDR3 is TGTGCCAGCAGTACCGGACAGAAAGGCTACACCTTC.

The chain couples TRBV6-1 to TRBJ2-7; D gene unclear. Germline V gene lookup returns CDR1 MNHNS and CDR2 SASEGT. The CDR3 consists of 15 residues. Trimming cost V 3 bases and J 6 bases, with 18 bases left between them. The CDR3 here is CASSEGSPLYGEQYF. The CDR3 DNA reads TGTGCCAGCAGTGAGGGGTCCCCCCTCTATGGCGAGCAGTACTTC.

The rearrangement uses TRBV4-1 and TRBJ2-3, with D possibly being TRBD2 (6 bases). The CDR3 is 18 amino acids. CDR1 is MGHRA and CDR2 is YSYEKL in the germline V gene. Deletions cut 4 bases from V and 3 bases from J, with 23 bases between. CDR3 sequence reads: CASSPLARSGQETDTQYF. The CDR3, as DNA: TGCGCCAGCAGCCCGCTCGCACGTAGCGGTCAGGAGACAGATACGCAGTATTTT.

J is TRBJ1-2 and V is TRBV24-1, with no clear D. Trimming removed 2 bases at V and 4 bases at J, with 7 bases between. Germline V gene sequence: CDR1 KGHDR, CDR2 SFDVKD. The CDR3 has 13 amino acids. The CDR3, as DNA: TGTGCCACCAGTGATTCCGGGATCTATGGCTACACCTTC. It translates to CATSDSGIYGYTF.

The V and J genes are TRBV7-8 and TRBJ2-5, with a tentative D call TRBD1 (6 bases). Trimming took off 2 bases at V and 5 bases at J, with 15 bases between the two ends. Germline V gene sequence: CDR1 SGHVS, CDR2 FQNEAQ. CDR3 length equals 15 residues. In nucleotides, the CDR3 is TGTGCCAGCAGCTTATCCGGGACACTCCGGGAGACCCAGTACTTC. This sequence encodes CASSLSGTLRETQYF.

This clonotype occurred a few times. The rearrangement links TRBV5-1 to TRBJ2-3, with D uncertain. Trimming took 7 bases from V and 4 from J, leaving 10 bases between them. The CDR3 is 12 residues long. CDR1 and CDR2 (germline): SGHRS, YFSETQ. DNA for the CDR3: TGCGCCAGCTCCAAAGACTCAGATACGCAGTATTTT. Translated: CASSKDSDTQYF.

This clonotype occurred a few times. CDR3 DNA: TGTGCCACCAGTGATTTGGGGACAGGGAACCGTTTGAATGAGCAGTTCTTC. This encodes CATSDLGTGNRLNEQFF. This chain links TRBV24-1 with TRBJ2-1, with TRBD1 identical over 9 bases. CDR1 is KGHDR, CDR2 SFDVKD, per germline. The length of the CDR3 is 17 residues. The ends lost 0 bases at V and 7 bases at J; junction bases unmatched: 9.

This clonotype was seen many times. The chain combines TRBV27 with TRBJ1-1; no clear D. V was pared by 7 bases and J by 8 bases, with 11 bases between. Germline values: CDR1 MNHEY, CDR2 SMNVEV (reference sequence). This CDR3 is built from 11 residues. For the CDR3, the DNA is TGTGCCAGCATTCGGGCTCGCGAAGCTTTCTTT. Protein product: CASIRAREAFF.

This clonotype was recorded at least ten times. The genes are TRBV3-1 and TRBJ2-1; no reliable D call. The V end lost 1 base, the J end lost 9 bases, and 13 bases lay between the germline ends. Germline values: CDR1 LGHDT, CDR2 YNNKEL (reference sequence). The CDR3 is 14 residues long. As DNA, the CDR3 is TGTGCCAGCAGCCAAGTGGCCAGCAGAGGTGAGCAGTTCTTC. Translated: CASSQVASRGEQFF.

The chain carries TRBV6-1 and TRBJ1-4; D uncertain. The CDR3 covers 15 residues. V gave up 6 bases and J gave up 4 bases, with 15 bases separating them. Germline CDR1 and CDR2: MNHNS and SASEGT. CDR3 DNA: TGTGCCAGCAGGCCTCGGACGGACCTTAATGAAAAACTGTTTTTT. Encoded protein: CASRPRTDLNEKLFF.